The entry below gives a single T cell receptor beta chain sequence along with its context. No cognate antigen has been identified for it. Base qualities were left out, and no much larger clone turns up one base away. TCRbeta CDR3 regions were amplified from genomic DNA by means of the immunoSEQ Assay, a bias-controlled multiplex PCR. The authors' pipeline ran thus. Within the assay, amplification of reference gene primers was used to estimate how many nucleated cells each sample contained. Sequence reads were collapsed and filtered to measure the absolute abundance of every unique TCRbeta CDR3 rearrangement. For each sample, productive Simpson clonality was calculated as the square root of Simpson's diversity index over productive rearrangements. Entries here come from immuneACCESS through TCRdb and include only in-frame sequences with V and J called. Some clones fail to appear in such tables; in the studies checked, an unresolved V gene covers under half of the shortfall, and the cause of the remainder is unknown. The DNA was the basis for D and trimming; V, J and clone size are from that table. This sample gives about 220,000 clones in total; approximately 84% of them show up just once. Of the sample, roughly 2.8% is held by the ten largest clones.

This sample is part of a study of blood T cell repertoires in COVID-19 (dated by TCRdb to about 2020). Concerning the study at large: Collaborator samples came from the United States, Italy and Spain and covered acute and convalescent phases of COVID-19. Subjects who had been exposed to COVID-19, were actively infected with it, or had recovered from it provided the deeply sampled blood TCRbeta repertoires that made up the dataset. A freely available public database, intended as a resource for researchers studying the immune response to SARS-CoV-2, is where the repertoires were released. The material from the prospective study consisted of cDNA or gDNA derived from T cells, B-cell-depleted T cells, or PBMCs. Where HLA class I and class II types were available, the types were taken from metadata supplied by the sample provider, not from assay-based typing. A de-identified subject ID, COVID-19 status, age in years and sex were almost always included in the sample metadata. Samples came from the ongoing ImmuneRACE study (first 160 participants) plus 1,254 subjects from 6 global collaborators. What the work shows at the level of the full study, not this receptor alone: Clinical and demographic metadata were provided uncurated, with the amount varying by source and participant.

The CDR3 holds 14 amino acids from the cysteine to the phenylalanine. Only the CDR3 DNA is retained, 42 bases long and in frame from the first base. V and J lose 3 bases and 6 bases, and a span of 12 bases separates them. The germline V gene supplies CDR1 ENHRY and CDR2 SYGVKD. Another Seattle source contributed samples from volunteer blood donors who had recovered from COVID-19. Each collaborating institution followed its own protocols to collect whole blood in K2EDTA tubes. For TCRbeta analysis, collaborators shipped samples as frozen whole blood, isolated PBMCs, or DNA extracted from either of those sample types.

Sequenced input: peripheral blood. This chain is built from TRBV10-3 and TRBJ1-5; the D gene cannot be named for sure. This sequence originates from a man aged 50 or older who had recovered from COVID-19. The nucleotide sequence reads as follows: TGTGCCATCAGTGACCGTGGGAGCGGTCAGCCCCAGCATTTT. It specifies CAISDRGSGQPQHF.